These 17 T cell receptor beta chains came from one sample sequenced in a study of T cells after yellow fever vaccination. TCRdb fed the 5' RACE reads into MiXCR, producing one record per CDR3 protein. The sample lists hundreds of thousands of distinct CDR3 sequences; more than 8.5% were seen once. The input for sequencing was PBMCs, taken on the day of the first yellow fever vaccination. The receptors derive from a man between 18 and 35 years old who received the YFV17D yellow fever vaccine.

This clonotype was observed a few times. The chain combines TRBV6-1 with TRBJ1-6, with 8 bases fitting TRBD1. CDR1 is MNHNS, CDR2 SASEGT, per germline. The length of the CDR3 is 15 residues. With 7 bases clipped from V and 9 bases from J, the junction kept 11 bases outside the gene matches. The CDR3: CASTLTGVGVSPLHF. Written as DNA, the CDR3 is TGTGCCAGCACCCTGACAGGGGTTGGGGTTTCACCCCTCCACTTT.

This clonotype appeared a few times. The chain uses TRBV7-2 and TRBJ1-4, with D perhaps matching TRBD1 (5 bases). V dropped 1 base and J dropped 8 bases, with 17 bases sitting between them. Germline values: CDR1 SGHTA, CDR2 FQGNSA. The CDR3 contains 16 residues. The CDR3 is CASSLVGARAFEKLFF. The DNA of the CDR3 is TGTGCCAGCAGCTTAGTAGGGGCCAGGGCCTTCGAAAAACTGTTTTTT.

This clonotype was found a few times. The chain recombines TRBV6-1 with TRBJ1-5, with D maybe TRBD1 (6 bases). The ends were cut back, 5 bases at V and 8 bases at J, with 13 bases in the middle. There are 13 residues in the CDR3. Germline values: CDR1 MNHNS, CDR2 SASEGT. CDR3 residues: CASSRRGSEPQHF. In DNA, the CDR3 is TGTGCCAGCAGTCGAAGGGGGAGTGAGCCCCAGCATTTT.

This clonotype was counted many times. The V and J genes are TRBV7-3 and TRBJ2-1; 9 positions match TRBD1. The V and J ends lost 1 base and 4 bases, in that order; junction bases with no gene match: 11. Germline V lookup: CDR1 SGHTA, CDR2 FQGTGA. The CDR3 contains 18 residues. CDR3: CASSLKFGDRVTYNEQFF. The DNA for the CDR3 is TGTGCCAGCAGCTTAAAATTCGGGGACAGGGTAACATACAATGAGCAGTTCTTC.

This clonotype was detected ten times or more. This chain uses TRBV5-1 with TRBJ1-2; 7 nucleotides match TRBD1. Germline lookup yields CDR1 SGHRS and CDR2 YFSETQ. The junction had 6 bases not matched to a gene; V was cut back by 0 bases and J by 4 bases. The CDR3 contains 15 residues. CDR3 residues: CASSLDAQGSYGYTF. Written as DNA, the CDR3 is TGCGCCAGCAGCTTGGACGCACAGGGGTCCTATGGCTACACCTTC. The complete variable domain, with remaining parts taken from reference TRBV5-1 and TRBJ1-2, reads KAGVTQTPRYLIKTRGQQVTLSCSPISGHRSVSWYQQTPGQGLQFLFEYFSETQRNKGNFPGRFSGRQFSNSRSEMNVSTLELGDSALYLCASSLDAQGSYGYTFGSGTRLTVV.

There are many counts of this clonotype. The chain employs TRBV28 and TRBJ1-1, with D possibly matching TRBD1 (5 bases). Trimming removed 2 bases at V and 0 bases at J, with 16 bases between. The CDR3 is made up of 17 amino acids. CDR1 is MDHEN and CDR2 is SYDVKM in the germline V gene. The CDR3 here is CASSLPSYRTMNTEAFF. The CDR3 nucleotides are TGTGCCAGCAGTTTACCCAGTTACAGGACGATGAACACTGAAGCTTTCTTT.

This clonotype was detected only a few times. The chain uses TRBV15 and TRBJ2-3; TRBD2 is a possible D gene (5 bases). With 0 bases removed from V and 5 bases from J, the gap between germline ends came to 9 bases. Germline CDR1 and CDR2: LNHNV and YYDKDF (reference sequence). The CDR3 length is 14 residues. The CDR3 spells CATSRDLSGDTQYF. Written as DNA, the CDR3 is TGTGCCACCAGCAGAGATCTCAGCGGAGATACGCAGTATTTT.

This clonotype was detected a few times. The CDR3 reads CASSLVRSGSDTQYF. Written as DNA, the CDR3 is TGTGCCAGCAGTTTAGTGAGGTCAGGGTCAGATACGCAGTATTTT. The rearrangement joins TRBV12-3 or TRBV12-4 to TRBJ2-3; tentative D call: TRBD1 (5 bases). Trimming pared 1 base from V and 4 bases from J, leaving 12 bases between. The CDR3 sequence is 15 residues long.

The J gene is TRBJ2-6, the V gene TRBV7-3; 12 bases match TRBD2. This CDR3 is built from 18 residues. With V trimmed by 5 bases and J by 0 bases, 5 bases remained unmatched. CDR1 and CDR2 (germline): SGHTA, FQGTGA. CDR3 DNA sequence: TGTGCCAGCAGCCTACAGACTAGCGGGGGCTCTGGGGCCAACGTCCTGACTTTC. Protein: CASSLQTSGGSGANVLTF.

Only a few counts were recorded for this clonotype. CDR3 DNA: TGTGCCAGCAGGACACCCCCGTCGGGCTACACCTTC. This sequence encodes CASRTPPSGYTF. The chain joins TRBV6-2 or TRBV6-3 to TRBJ1-2; D gene unclear. V was shortened by 6 bases and J by 8 bases, with 13 bases between the two germline ends. This CDR3 contains 12 residues. CDR1 is MNHEY, CDR2 SVGEGT, per germline.

Only a few counts were recorded for this clonotype. The V gene is TRBV5-6, the J gene TRBJ2-3; D not certain. The ends were cut back, 2 bases at V and 1 base at J, with 11 bases in the middle. CDR1 and CDR2 (germline): SGHDT, YYEEEE. CDR3 length: 15 amino acids. The DNA for the CDR3 is TGTGCCAGCAGCTTAAGACCGTGGGGCACAGATACGCAGTATTTT. Translation: CASSLRPWGTDTQYF.

The rearrangement uses TRBV4-1 and TRBJ2-2; maybe TRBD1 (6 bases). CDR1 is MGHRA, CDR2 YSYEKL, per germline. The ends were cut back, 1 base at V and 5 bases at J, with 14 bases in the middle. This CDR3 is 16 amino acids long. CDR3 bases: TGCGCCAGCAGCCAAGTCAGCGGAAGGGGGACCGGGGAGCTGTTTTTT. This sequence encodes CASSQVSGRGTGELFF.

The chain employs TRBV5-1 and TRBJ2-6; 7 bases map to TRBD1. CDR3 length equals 17 residues. Trimming removed 4 bases from V and 2 bases from J; junction bases left unmatched: 9. Germline CDR1 reads SGHRS; CDR2 reads YFSETQ. The DNA for the CDR3 is TGCGCCAGCAGCGAGGACAGGCCTGGGGCTGGGGCCAACGTCCTGACTTTC. It codes for CASSEDRPGAGANVLTF.

This chain connects TRBV12-3 or TRBV12-4 to TRBJ2-5; 7 positions agree with TRBD2. Germline trimming cut 0 bases from V and 7 bases from J; bases unmatched to any gene: 8. This CDR3 is 15 amino acids long. CDR3 in amino acids: CASSLAGREGGTQYF. The CDR3 coding sequence is TGTGCCAGCAGTTTAGCGGGGAGGGAAGGCGGGACCCAGTACTTC.

The sample holds many counts of this clonotype. The chain combines TRBV4-1 with TRBJ1-6; no firm D call. The CDR3 contains 14 residues. Germline V CDR1 and CDR2: MGHRA, YSYEKL. V lost 0 bases and J 9 bases, leaving 9 bases between the germline ends. This CDR3 is CASSQDWTASPLHF. CDR3 bases: TGCGCCAGCAGCCAAGATTGGACTGCTTCACCCCTCCACTTT.

The chain recombines TRBV5-1 with TRBJ2-1; D is undetermined. Between the trimmed V and J ends, which lost 4 bases and 8 bases, there was a span of 16 bases. Germline lookup yields CDR1 SGHRS and CDR2 YFSETQ. The CDR3 contains 14 residues. The CDR3 reads CASSQIESSDEQFF. The CDR3 DNA follows: TGCGCCAGCAGCCAAATCGAGTCGTCCGATGAGCAGTTCTTC.

This clonotype was counted a few times. V is TRBV18 and J is TRBJ2-5, with D perhaps matching TRBD1 or TRBD2 (5 bases each). V shed 4 bases and J shed 0 bases, with 15 bases lying between them. The CDR3 runs 16 residues. Germline V gene sequence: CDR1 KGHSH, CDR2 LQKENI. DNA for the CDR3: TGTGCCAGCTCACAGGGACCCTCCTCGTACCAAGAGACCCAGTACTTC. Translation gives CASSQGPSSYQETQYF.